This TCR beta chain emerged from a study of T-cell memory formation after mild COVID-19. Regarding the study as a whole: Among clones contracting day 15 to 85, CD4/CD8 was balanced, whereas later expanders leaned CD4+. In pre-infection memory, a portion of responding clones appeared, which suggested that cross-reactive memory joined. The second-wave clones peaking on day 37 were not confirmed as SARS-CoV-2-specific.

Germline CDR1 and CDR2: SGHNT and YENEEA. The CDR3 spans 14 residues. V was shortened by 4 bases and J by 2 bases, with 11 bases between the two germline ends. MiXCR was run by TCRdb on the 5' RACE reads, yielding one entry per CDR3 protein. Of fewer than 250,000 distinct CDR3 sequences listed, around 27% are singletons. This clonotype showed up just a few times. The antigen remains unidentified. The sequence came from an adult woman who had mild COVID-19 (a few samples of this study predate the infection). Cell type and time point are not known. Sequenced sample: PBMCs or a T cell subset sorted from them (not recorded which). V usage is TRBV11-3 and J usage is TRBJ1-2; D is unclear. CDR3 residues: CASSSRSVNYGYTF. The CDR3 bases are TGTGCCAGCAGCTCCAGGTCTGTGAACTATGGCTACACCTTC.